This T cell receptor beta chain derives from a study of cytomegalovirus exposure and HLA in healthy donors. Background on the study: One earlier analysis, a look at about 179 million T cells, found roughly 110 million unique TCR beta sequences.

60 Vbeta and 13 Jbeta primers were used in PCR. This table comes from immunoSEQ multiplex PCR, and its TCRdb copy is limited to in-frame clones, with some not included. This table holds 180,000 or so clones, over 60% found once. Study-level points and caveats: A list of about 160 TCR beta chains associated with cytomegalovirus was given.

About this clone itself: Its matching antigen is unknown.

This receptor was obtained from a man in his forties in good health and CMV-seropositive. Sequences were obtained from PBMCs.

The CDR3 protein is CSVEDSTGANYGYTF. The CDR3 region has the DNA TGCAGCGTTGAAGATTCGACAGGAGCTAACTATGGCTACACCTTC. The chain couples TRBV29-1 to TRBJ1-2; D is perhaps TRBD1 (6 bases). CDR1 SQVTM and CDR2 ANQGSEA come from the germline V gene. The V and J ends lost 0 bases and 0 bases respectively, with 11 bases between them. This CDR3 contains 15 residues.